This T cell receptor beta chain was obtained from a study of blood T cell repertoires in COVID-19 (dated by TCRdb to between 2020 and 2021). Looking at the study overall: Collaborator samples came from the United States, Italy and Spain and covered acute and convalescent phases of COVID-19. The prospective study material was composed of cDNA or gDNA derived from T cells, B-cell-depleted T cells, or PBMCs. The dataset comprised deeply sampled blood TCRbeta repertoires from subjects exposed to, actively infected with, or recovered from COVID-19. A freely available public database, intended as a resource for researchers studying the immune response to SARS-CoV-2, is where the repertoires were released. The samples were drawn from two sources: the first 160 participants of the ongoing ImmuneRACE study, and 1,000 to 1,500 subjects contributed by 6 global collaborators. Nearly every sample came with metadata listing a de-identified subject ID, COVID-19 status, age in years and sex. HLA class I and class II types, where available, came from metadata supplied by the sample provider rather than from assay-based typing.

The immunoSEQ Assay, a bias-controlled multiplex PCR, was used to amplify TCRbeta CDR3 regions from genomic DNA. The authors' analysis ran thus. The number of nucleated cells in each sample was estimated from the amplification of reference gene primers within the assay. To quantify the absolute abundance of each unique TCRbeta CDR3 rearrangement, sequence reads were collapsed and filtered. For each sample, productive Simpson clonality was calculated as the square root of Simpson's diversity index over productive rearrangements. Drawn from immuneACCESS, this table holds only the in-frame rearrangements with V and J called that TCRdb kept. Clones are partly lost; checked studies trace under half to an unresolved V gene and leave the rest unexplained. D and trimming were read from the DNA, whereas the V and J calls and clone size are those reported in that table. The sample contains tens of thousands of clones, about nine tenths of them found a single time. Of the sample, about 1.3% falls within the top ten clones.

The collaborating institutions used their own protocols to collect whole blood in K2EDTA tubes. For TCRbeta analysis, collaborators shipped samples in one of three forms: frozen whole blood, isolated PBMCs, or DNA extracted from either of those sample types. Summary of the overall study and its limitations: Clinical and demographic metadata were provided uncurated, with the amount varying by source and participant.

The CDR3 spans 15 residues, from the cysteine through the phenylalanine. Just the 45-base CDR3 DNA is kept, in frame starting at base 1. The trim is 5 bases for V and 1 base for J, with a gap of 15 bases between the germline ends. Based on the germline V gene, the CDR1 and CDR2 sequences are SGHRS and YFSETQ. About this clone: What this receptor recognizes is not known. Per-base quality was not reported, and no clone a single base away is much larger than it.

The chain is made from TRBV5-1 and TRBJ1-1; the D gene is possibly TRBD1, with 6 bases matching. This clonotype was sampled from a man in his sixties with acute or convalescent COVID-19. The sequenced sample was peripheral blood. The sequenced DNA: TGCGCCAGCAGACTTGGACAGCCGGGGAACACTGAAGCTTTCTTT. Translated, this is CASRLGQPGNTEAFF.